Each of the 15 T cell receptor beta chains below was sequenced from the same sample in a study of immune cell composition in non-small cell lung cancer. TCRdb keeps only in-frame clones here, not all; method: immunoSEQ multiplex PCR. The sample contains about 1,800 clones, 55% to 65% of which appear only once. The normal lung sample lay at least 3 cm, and maximally far, from the tumour. The sequenced sample was non-adjacent lung tissue. The source of these receptors is a human donor with non-small cell lung cancer.

The chain uses TRBV7-9 and TRBJ2-7; maybe TRBD1 (6 bases). The CDR3 covers 13 residues. Germline-derived CDR1 and CDR2 are SEHNR and FQNEAQ (reference sequence). V was cut by 6 bases and J by 4 bases, with 13 bases left in between. CDR3 sequence (DNA): TGTGCCAGCAGTTTGGAACAGGGTTACGAGCAGTACTTC. Translated: CASSLEQGYEQYF.

The chain carries TRBV2 and TRBJ2-1; TRBD2 matches at 8 bases. Germline CDR1 is SNHLY and CDR2 is FYNNEI. J gave up 8 bases and V 3 bases, and 3 bases lay outside the gene matches. CDR3 length equals 13 residues. CDR3 DNA sequence: TGTGCCAGCAGTGATTTGCGGGGGGATGAGCAGTTCTTC. Its protein is CASSDLRGDEQFF.

The chain is built from TRBV5-1 and TRBJ2-1; 7 positions match TRBD1. V shed 6 bases, J shed 7 bases, and the junction held 7 bases outside the gene matches. The germline V gene encodes CDR1 SGHRS and CDR2 YFSETQ. This CDR3 comprises 13 residues. The CDR3 sequence is CASKETGSNEQFF. The CDR3 DNA is TGCGCCAGCAAGGAGACAGGGAGTAATGAGCAGTTCTTC.

Judged by abundance, this clone is large. The rearrangement joins TRBV18 to TRBJ2-7, with D possibly matching TRBD1 (6 bases). Germline assignment: CDR1 KGHSH and CDR2 LQKENI. Trimming removed 2 bases at V and 9 bases at J, with 23 bases between. The CDR3 totals 16 residues. The CDR3 sequence: CASSPSIRTDIIVQYF. The CDR3 DNA follows: TGTGCCAGCTCACCAAGTATTAGGACAGATATTATCGTGCAGTACTTC.

As for this clone: One end of the junction varies from germline; a read error may be responsible. The rearrangement uses TRBV5-4 and TRBJ1-5, with 7 bases fitting TRBD1. Germline-derived CDR1 and CDR2 are SGHNT and YYREEE (reference sequence). The CDR3 sequence is 14 residues long. The CDR3 DNA reads as TGCGCCAGCAGCGCGAGACAGGGCGGTCAGCCCCAGCATTTT. Translation gives CASSARQGGQPQHF.

This sequence joins TRBV9 and TRBJ2-1, with D possibly matching TRBD1 (5 bases). The CDR3 loop spans 16 amino acids. Trimming removed 0 bases from V and 0 bases from J, with 10 bases in between. Germline V gives CDR1 SGDLS, CDR2 YYNGEE. The DNA for the CDR3 is TGTGCCAGCAGCGTAGTAGGGGCCCTCTCCTACAATGAGCAGTTCTTC. Protein product: CASSVVGALSYNEQFF.

The V call is TRBV15, the J call TRBJ2-5; unclear D gene. The CDR3 covers 13 residues. V was cut by 0 bases and J by 4 bases, with 6 bases left in between. CDR1 LNHNV and CDR2 YYDKDF come from the germline V gene (reference sequence). CDR3 coding DNA: TGTGCCACCAGCAGAGATCCGGGAGAGACCCAGTACTTC. Translation gives CATSRDPGETQYF.

The chain carries TRBV4-1 and TRBJ2-5; D ambiguous. Trimming removed 2 bases from V and 5 bases from J, with 15 bases in between. CDR3 length: 15 amino acids. In germline, CDR1 is MGHRA, CDR2 YSYEKL. The chain's CDR3 is CASSQHVRVGETQYF. The CDR3 nucleotides read TGCGCCAGCAGCCAACACGTTCGTGTCGGGGAGACCCAGTACTTC.

The CDR3 bases are TGCGCCAGCAGCTTGGCGATTGGACTAGCGGCGAACACCGGGGAGCTGTTTTTT. Translation gives CASSLAIGLAANTGELFF. V gene TRBV5-1 combines with J gene TRBJ2-2, with TRBD2 matching 10 bases. V trimming: 0 bases; J trimming: 0 bases; junction bases outside the gene matches: 5. The CDR3 sequence is 18 residues long. CDR1 and CDR2 (germline): SGHRS, YFSETQ.

The chain recombines TRBV4-2 with TRBJ2-7, with D hard to call. The germline CDR1 and CDR2 sequences are LGHNA and YNFKEQ. The CDR3 covers 17 residues. V was shortened by 0 bases and J by 2 bases, with 17 bases between the two germline ends. CDR3 sequence (DNA): TGTGCCAGCAGCCAAGATCGCCCCGAGGTTGGCACCTACGAGCAGTACTTC. Protein: CASSQDRPEVGTYEQYF.

This chain links TRBV7-3 with TRBJ2-7, with 10 bases aligning to TRBD2. The junction had 3 bases not matched to a gene; V was cut back by 2 bases and J by 2 bases. The CDR3 sequence is 15 residues long. The germline V gene has CDR1 SGHTA and CDR2 FQGTGA. The chain's CDR3 is CASSLEAGGTYEQYF. The CDR3 region has the DNA TGTGCCAGCAGCTTAGAAGCGGGGGGGACCTACGAGCAGTACTTC.

This chain connects TRBV4-2 to TRBJ2-2; TRBD2 aligns across 7 bases. The CDR3 sequence is 14 residues long. The ends lost 0 bases at V and 7 bases at J; junction bases unmatched: 2. Looked up from germline, CDR1 is LGHNA and CDR2 is YNFKEQ. The CDR3 loop is CASSQEGGNGELFF. For the CDR3, the DNA is TGTGCCAGCAGCCAAGAGGGGGGGAACGGGGAGCTGTTTTTT.

The table lists this clone with a few counts. The chain uses TRBV18 and TRBJ1-2; 7 positions match TRBD1. Germline-derived CDR1 and CDR2 are KGHSH and LQKENI. V lost 3 bases and J lost 0; bases outside the gene matches: 7. The CDR3 runs 16 residues. The CDR3 DNA follows: TGTGCCAGCTCACCCGTTCCGGACAGGACTAACTATGGCTACACCTTC. It codes for CASSPVPDRTNYGYTF.

J is TRBJ2-3 and V is TRBV6-5; D is perhaps TRBD1 (6 bases). Between the trimmed V and J ends, which lost 0 bases and 2 bases, there was a span of 9 bases. Germline CDR1 is MNHEY and CDR2 is SVGAGI. The CDR3 is made up of 15 amino acids. CDR3 protein: CASSYSGADTDTQYF. For the CDR3, the DNA is TGTGCCAGCAGTTACTCGGGGGCTGACACAGATACGCAGTATTTT.

The gene calls are TRBV2 and TRBJ2-2, with 9 bases identical to TRBD1. There are 14 residues in the CDR3. J gave up 4 bases and V 8 bases, and 5 bases lay outside the gene matches. Germline loops: CDR1 SNHLY, CDR2 FYNNEI. The CDR3 loop is CASSRTGVTGELFF. The CDR3 DNA sequence: TGTGCCAGCTCGAGGACAGGGGTCACCGGGGAGCTGTTTTTT.